This TCR beta chain was found in a study of blood T cell repertoires in COVID-19. Assay: immunoSEQ multiplex PCR; the TCRdb copy retains only in-frame clones and omits some. The sample includes about 260,000 clones, about nine tenths of them seen just once. Recruits, aged roughly 18 to 89 years, lived in 20 to 30 US areas. Participant reports of clinical history set cohort assignment. The sequence came from a woman in her thirties with acute COVID-19. Material: PBMCs or T cells enriched from blood (not recorded which).

CDR3 residues: CASSVRLSTDTQYF. Here the CDR3 DNA reads TGTGCCAGCTCTGTGAGGCTTAGCACAGATACGCAGTATTTT. This sequence joins TRBV28 and TRBJ2-3; no clear D gene. Germline CDR1 MDHEN, CDR2 SYDVKM. Trimming shortened V by 8 bases and J by 0 bases, and 12 bases separated the two germline ends. The CDR3 extends over 14 amino acids.